Below are 15 T cell receptor beta chains sequenced from a single sample in a study of T cells in localized non-small cell lung cancer. Clones were sequenced by immunoSEQ multiplex PCR, and TCRdb holds only the in-frame ones, with some missing. The sample includes over a thousand clones, approximately 24% of them seen just once. The input for sequencing was lung tumor tissue, taken before any cancer treatment. These receptors were obtained from a woman aged 35 to 69 with stage I lung adenocarcinoma.

The chain links TRBV11-3 to TRBJ1-6; the D gene is possibly TRBD1 (6 bases). Germline values: CDR1 SGHNT, CDR2 YENEEA. Trimming cost V 3 bases and J 0 bases, with 12 bases left between them. The CDR3 length is 17 residues. DNA of the CDR3: TGTGCCAGCAGCTTGGAGGGGGTTACCTCCTATAATTCACCCCTCCACTTT. The encoded protein is CASSLEGVTSYNSPLHF.

By frequency in the sample, this clone is medium-sized. This sequence joins TRBV11-3 and TRBJ2-7, with no clear D. V was shortened by 5 bases and J by 2 bases, with 19 bases between the two germline ends. Germline values: CDR1 SGHNT, CDR2 YENEEA. The CDR3 covers 16 residues. The CDR3 loop reads CASSQSGDLVAYEQYF. For the CDR3, the DNA is TGTGCCAGCAGCCAATCAGGCGATCTAGTAGCCTACGAGCAGTACTTC.

The CDR3 nucleotides read TGTGCCAGTAGTATAGGCGGGACAGGTACCTACGAGCAGTACTTC. The encoded protein is CASSIGGTGTYEQYF. The chain recombines TRBV19 with TRBJ2-7, with 8 bases identical to TRBD1. The CDR3 is 15 amino acids. Germline assignment: CDR1 LNHDA and CDR2 SQIVND (reference sequence). V lost 1 base to trimming and J lost 2 bases; unmatched junction nucleotides: 4.

The V gene is TRBV28, the J gene TRBJ2-7, with TRBD2 matching over 9 bases. V was clipped by 2 bases and J by 0 bases; unmatched bases: 5. The CDR3 length is 16 residues. Germline V CDR1 and CDR2: MDHEN, SYDVKM. DNA of the CDR3: TGTGCCAGCAGTTTAGCTAGCGGGGATTCCTCCTACGAGCAGTACTTC. Its translation is CASSLASGDSSYEQYF.

This clone is medium-sized within its sample. The chain combines TRBV6-8 with TRBJ1-1; the match to TRBD1 covers 7 bases. The CDR3 extends over 12 amino acids. Germline V gene sequence: CDR1 MNHGY, CDR2 SAAAGT. V trimming: 5 bases; J trimming: 4 bases; junction bases outside the gene matches: 1. The CDR3 bases are TGTGCCAGCAGTAGACAGGGCACTGAAGCTTTCTTT. It yields the protein CASSRQGTEAFF.

The CDR3 loop is CASSTTTGGGQPQHF. The DNA for the CDR3 is TGTGCCAGTAGTACAACCACAGGGGGGGGTCAGCCCCAGCATTTT. The rearrangement links TRBV19 to TRBJ1-5; 8 bases align to TRBD1. The CDR3 is 15 amino acids. Losses at the gene ends were 4 bases for V and 6 bases for J; bases not matched to a gene: 8. Germline V lookup: CDR1 LNHDA, CDR2 SQIVND (reference sequence).

J is TRBJ1-2 and V is TRBV29-1, with a weak D call TRBD1 (5 bases). The CDR3 contains 15 residues. Trimming removed 6 bases from V and 2 bases from J, with 19 bases in between. CDR1 is SQVTM, CDR2 ANQGSEA, per germline. CDR3 sequence (DNA): TGCAGCGTGTCCCCTGACGCAGGGTTCAACTATGGCTACACCTTC. Translated, it gives CSVSPDAGFNYGYTF.

This clone showed up just a few times. The chain couples TRBV11-3 to TRBJ1-3; D might be TRBD1 (6 bases). The V gene lost 5 bases and the J gene lost 0 bases, with 14 bases spanning the gap. The V gene's germline CDR1 is SGHNT and CDR2 YENEEA. The CDR3 is 16 residues long. The CDR3 DNA reads TGTGCCAGCAGCGCTTCGACAGGTTACTCTGGAAACACCATATATTTT. Its protein product is CASSASTGYSGNTIYF.

This clone turned up a few times. Relative to the germline gene, one junction end is altered; a read error may explain this. This chain uses TRBV7-6 with TRBJ2-3; D might be TRBD1 or TRBD2, each matching 5 bases. The germline CDR1 and CDR2 sequences are SGHVS and FNYEAQ. The CDR3 has 15 residues. The CDR3 loop reads CASRLGGGSTDTQYF. The CDR3 coding sequence is TGTGCCAGCCGCTTAGGTGGGGGATCCACAGATACGCAGTATTTT.

Within the sample, this clone is large. This sequence joins TRBV11-3 and TRBJ1-1; D may be TRBD1 (5 bases). The CDR3 totals 18 residues. Germline V CDR1 and CDR2: SGHNT, YENEEA. V lost 2 bases and J 1 base, leaving 20 bases between the germline ends. DNA for the CDR3: TGTGCCAGCAGCTTAAACCCGGATCAGGGCCGAGGGAACACTGAAGCTTTCTTT. Translation: CASSLNPDQGRGNTEAFF.

The rearrangement joins TRBV5-1 to TRBJ1-4, with 7 bases fitting TRBD1. CDR1 is SGHRS, CDR2 YFSETQ, per germline. CDR3 size: 15 residues. V lost 4 bases to trimming and J lost 5 bases; unmatched junction nucleotides: 8. The CDR3 region is CASSRTGALNEKLFF. The CDR3 DNA reads as TGCGCCAGCAGCCGGACAGGCGCACTGAATGAAAAACTGTTTTTT.

As concerns this clone: One end of the junction is discordant with germline, which a read error may explain. The chain combines TRBV11-1 with TRBJ2-7, with 9 bases that match TRBD1. The CDR3 spans 14 residues. Germline V gives CDR1 SGHAT, CDR2 FQDESV (reference sequence). CDR3 sequence (DNA): TGTGCTAGCAGCCGATCGGACAGGGGTGACGAGCAGTACTTC. Protein: CASSRSDRGDEQYF.

This clone occurred a few times. This chain uses TRBV9 with TRBJ2-3; D remains ambiguous. Germline V lookup: CDR1 SGDLS, CDR2 YYNGEE. Trimming left V 0 bases short and J 3 bases short, with 11 bases between. The CDR3 has 15 amino acids. CDR3 residues: CASSVGWSRTDTQYF. In DNA, the CDR3 is TGTGCCAGCAGCGTAGGTTGGTCGAGGACAGATACGCAGTATTTT.

This clone appeared a few times. The CDR3 nucleotides are TGTGCCAGCAGCCCAGGGGGCCCTATCACAGATACGCAGTATTTT. As protein: CASSPGGPITDTQYF. The genes are TRBV6-8 and TRBJ2-3; TRBD1 aligns across 8 bases. Germline loops: CDR1 MNHGY, CDR2 SAAAGT. This CDR3 is built from 15 residues. V dropped 6 bases and J dropped 2; count of bases not matched to a gene: 7.

This clone was counted only a few times. This chain uses TRBV30 with TRBJ1-6, with 8 bases fitting TRBD1. V shed 2 bases and J 4 bases; nucleotides not matched to a gene: 4. From germline, CDR1 is GTSNPN and CDR2 SVGIG (reference sequence). This CDR3 has 15 residues. The CDR3 nucleotides read TGTGCCTGGAGTACGGGACAGGATTATAATTCACCCCTCCACTTT. Its protein product is CAWSTGQDYNSPLHF.